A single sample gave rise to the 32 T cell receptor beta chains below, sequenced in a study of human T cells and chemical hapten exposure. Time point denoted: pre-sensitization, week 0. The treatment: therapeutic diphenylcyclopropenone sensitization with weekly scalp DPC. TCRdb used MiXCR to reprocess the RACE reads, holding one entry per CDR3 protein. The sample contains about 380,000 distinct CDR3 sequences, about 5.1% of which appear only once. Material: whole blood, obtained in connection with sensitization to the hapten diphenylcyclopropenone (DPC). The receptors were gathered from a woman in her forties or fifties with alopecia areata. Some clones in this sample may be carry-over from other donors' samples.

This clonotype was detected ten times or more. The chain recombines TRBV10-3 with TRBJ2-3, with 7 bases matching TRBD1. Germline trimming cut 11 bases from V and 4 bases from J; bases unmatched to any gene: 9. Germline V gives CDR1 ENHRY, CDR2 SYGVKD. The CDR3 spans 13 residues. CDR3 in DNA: TGTGCCGCCAAGACAGGGTCGGCAGATACGCAGTATTTT. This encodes CAAKTGSADTQYF.

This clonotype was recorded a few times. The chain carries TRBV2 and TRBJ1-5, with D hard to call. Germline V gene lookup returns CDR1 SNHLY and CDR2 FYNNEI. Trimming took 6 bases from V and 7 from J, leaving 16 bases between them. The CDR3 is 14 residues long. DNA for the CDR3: TGTGCCAGCAGCGCCGGGGAGTCCGAGCAGCCCCAGCATTTT. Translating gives CASSAGESEQPQHF.

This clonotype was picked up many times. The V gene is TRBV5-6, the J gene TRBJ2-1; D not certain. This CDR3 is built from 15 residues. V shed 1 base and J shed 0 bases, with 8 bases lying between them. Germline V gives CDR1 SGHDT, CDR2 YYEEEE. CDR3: CASSLRTHSYNEQFF. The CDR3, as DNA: TGTGCCAGCAGCTTGCGGACCCACTCCTACAATGAGCAGTTCTTC.

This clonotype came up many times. CDR3 DNA sequence: TGTGCCAGCAGTTTTAACGGGGGTATCAATCAGCCCCAGCATTTT. It is translated as CASSFNGGINQPQHF. The rearrangement uses TRBV12-3 or TRBV12-4 and TRBJ1-5; TRBD1 is a possible D gene (5 bases). This CDR3 has 15 residues. Trimming took 3 bases from V and 3 from J, leaving 12 bases between them.

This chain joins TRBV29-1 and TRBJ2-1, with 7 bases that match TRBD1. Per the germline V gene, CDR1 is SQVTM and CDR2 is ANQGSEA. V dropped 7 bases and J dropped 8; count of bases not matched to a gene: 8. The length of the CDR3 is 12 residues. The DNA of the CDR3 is TGCAGCGCCGACAGGGCCAGGGATGAGCAGTTCTTC. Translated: CSADRARDEQFF.

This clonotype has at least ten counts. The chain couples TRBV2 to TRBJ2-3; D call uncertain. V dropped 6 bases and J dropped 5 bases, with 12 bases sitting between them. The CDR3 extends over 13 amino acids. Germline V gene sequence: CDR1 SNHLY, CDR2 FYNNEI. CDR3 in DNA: TGTGCCAGCAGCGATATGGGCGAAGATACGCAGTATTTT. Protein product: CASSDMGEDTQYF.

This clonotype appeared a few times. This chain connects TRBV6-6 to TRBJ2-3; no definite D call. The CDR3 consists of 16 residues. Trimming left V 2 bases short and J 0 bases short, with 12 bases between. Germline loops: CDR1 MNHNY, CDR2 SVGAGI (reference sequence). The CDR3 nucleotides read TGTGCCAGCAGTTACGCTGCGGCCCTAAGCACAGATACGCAGTATTTT. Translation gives CASSYAAALSTDTQYF.

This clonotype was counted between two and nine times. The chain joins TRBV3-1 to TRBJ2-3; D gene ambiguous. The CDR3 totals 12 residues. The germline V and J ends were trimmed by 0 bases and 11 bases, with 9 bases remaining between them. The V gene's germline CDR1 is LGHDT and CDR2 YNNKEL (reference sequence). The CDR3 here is CASSQDRKGQYF. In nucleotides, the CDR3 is TGTGCCAGCAGCCAAGATCGAAAGGGGCAGTATTTT.

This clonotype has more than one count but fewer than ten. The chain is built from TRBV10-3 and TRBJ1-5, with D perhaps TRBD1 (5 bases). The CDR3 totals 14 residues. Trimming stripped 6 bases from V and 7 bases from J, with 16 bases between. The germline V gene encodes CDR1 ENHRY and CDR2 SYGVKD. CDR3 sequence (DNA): TGTGCCATCAGGAAGACAGACGTAGGCCAGCCCCAGCATTTT. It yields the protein CAIRKTDVGQPQHF.

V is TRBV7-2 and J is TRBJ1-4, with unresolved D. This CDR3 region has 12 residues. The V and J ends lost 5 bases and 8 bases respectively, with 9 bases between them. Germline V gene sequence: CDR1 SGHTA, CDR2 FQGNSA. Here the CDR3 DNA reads TGTGCCAGCAGCCAAGGATTCGAAAAACTGTTTTTT. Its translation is CASSQGFEKLFF. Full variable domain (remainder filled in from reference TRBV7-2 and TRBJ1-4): GAGVSQSPSNKVTEKGKDVELRCDPISGHTALYWYRQSLGQGLEFLIYFQGNSAPDKSGLPSDRFSAERTGGSVSTLTIQRTQQEDSAVYLCASSQGFEKLFFGSGTQLSVL.

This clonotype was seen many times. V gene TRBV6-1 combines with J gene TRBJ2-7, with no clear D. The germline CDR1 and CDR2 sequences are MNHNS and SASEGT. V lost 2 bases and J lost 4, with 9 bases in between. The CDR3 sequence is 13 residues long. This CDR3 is CASSEWTSYEQYF. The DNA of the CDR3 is TGTGCCAGCAGTGAATGGACCTCTTACGAGCAGTACTTC.

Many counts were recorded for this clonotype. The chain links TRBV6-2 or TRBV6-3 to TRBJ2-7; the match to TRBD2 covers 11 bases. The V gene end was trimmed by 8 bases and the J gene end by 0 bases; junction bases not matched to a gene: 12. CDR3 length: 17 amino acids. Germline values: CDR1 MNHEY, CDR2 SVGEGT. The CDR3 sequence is CASARSGTSGSSYEQYF. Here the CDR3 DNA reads TGTGCCAGCGCCAGATCCGGGACTAGCGGAAGCTCCTACGAGCAGTACTTC.

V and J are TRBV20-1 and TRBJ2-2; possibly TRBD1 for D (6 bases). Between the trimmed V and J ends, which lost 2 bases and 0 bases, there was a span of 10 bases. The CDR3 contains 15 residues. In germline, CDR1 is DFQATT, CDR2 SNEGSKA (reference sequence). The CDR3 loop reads CSARRDNANTGELFF. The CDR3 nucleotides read TGCAGTGCTAGACGGGACAACGCGAACACCGGGGAGCTGTTTTTT.

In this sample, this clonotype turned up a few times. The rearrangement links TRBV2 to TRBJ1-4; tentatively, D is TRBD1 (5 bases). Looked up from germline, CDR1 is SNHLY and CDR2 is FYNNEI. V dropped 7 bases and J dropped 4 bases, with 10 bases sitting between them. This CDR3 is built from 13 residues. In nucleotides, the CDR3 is TGTGCCAGCATAAGGGACCGTAATGAAAAACTGTTTTTT. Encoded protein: CASIRDRNEKLFF.

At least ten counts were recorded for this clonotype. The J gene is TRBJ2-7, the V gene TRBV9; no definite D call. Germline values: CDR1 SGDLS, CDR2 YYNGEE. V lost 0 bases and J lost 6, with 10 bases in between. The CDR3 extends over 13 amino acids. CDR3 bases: TGTGCCAGCAGCGTAGAAGGGAATCGCGAGCAGTACTTC. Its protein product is CASSVEGNREQYF.

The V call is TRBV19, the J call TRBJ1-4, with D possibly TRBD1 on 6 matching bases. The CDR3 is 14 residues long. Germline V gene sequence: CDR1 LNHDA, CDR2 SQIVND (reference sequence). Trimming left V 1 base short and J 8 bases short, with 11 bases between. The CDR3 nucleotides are TGTGCCAGTAGTATAGGCACAGGGAAAGAAAAACTGTTTTTT. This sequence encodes CASSIGTGKEKLFF.

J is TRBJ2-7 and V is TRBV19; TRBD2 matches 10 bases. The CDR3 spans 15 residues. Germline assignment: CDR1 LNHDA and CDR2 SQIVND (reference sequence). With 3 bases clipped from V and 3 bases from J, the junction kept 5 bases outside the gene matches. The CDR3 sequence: CASSMASGGYYEQYF. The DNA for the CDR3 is TGTGCCAGTAGTATGGCTAGCGGGGGTTACTACGAGCAGTACTTC.

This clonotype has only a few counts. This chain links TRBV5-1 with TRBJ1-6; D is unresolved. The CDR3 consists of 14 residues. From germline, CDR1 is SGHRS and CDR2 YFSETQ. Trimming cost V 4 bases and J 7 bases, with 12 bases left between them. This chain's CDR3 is CASSPPAVNSPLHF. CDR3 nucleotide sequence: TGCGCCAGCAGCCCTCCGGCCGTAAATTCACCCCTCCACTTT.

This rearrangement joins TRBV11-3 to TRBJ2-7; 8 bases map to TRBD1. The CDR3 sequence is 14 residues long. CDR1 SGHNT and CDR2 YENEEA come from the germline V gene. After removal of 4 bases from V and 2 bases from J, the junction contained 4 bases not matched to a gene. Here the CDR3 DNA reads TGTGCCAGCAGCTCGACAGGGGATCCCTACGAGCAGTACTTC. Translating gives CASSSTGDPYEQYF.

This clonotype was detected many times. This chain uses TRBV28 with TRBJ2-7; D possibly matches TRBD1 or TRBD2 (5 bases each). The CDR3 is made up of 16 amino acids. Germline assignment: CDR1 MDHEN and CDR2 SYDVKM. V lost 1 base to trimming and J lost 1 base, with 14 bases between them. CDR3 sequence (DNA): TGTGCCAGCAGTTTATTTTCCGGGGCTGGTTCCTACGAGCAGTACTTC. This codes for CASSLFSGAGSYEQYF. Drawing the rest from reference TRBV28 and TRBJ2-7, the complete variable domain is DVKVTQSSRYLVKRTGEKVFLECVQDMDHENMFWYRQDPGLGLRLIYFSYDVKMKEKGDIPEGYSVSREKKERFSLILESASTNQTSMYLCASSLFSGAGSYEQYFGPGTRLTVT.

This CDR3 is CASSQGRQVYGYTF. CDR3 in DNA: TGTGCCAGCAGCCAAGGTAGACAGGTCTATGGCTACACCTTC. V gene TRBV3-1 combines with J gene TRBJ1-2; tentatively, D is TRBD1 (6 bases). CDR1 and CDR2 from the germline V gene are LGHDT and YNNKEL (reference sequence). Trimming shortened V by 1 base and J by 4 bases, and 10 bases separated the two germline ends. The CDR3 has 14 residues.

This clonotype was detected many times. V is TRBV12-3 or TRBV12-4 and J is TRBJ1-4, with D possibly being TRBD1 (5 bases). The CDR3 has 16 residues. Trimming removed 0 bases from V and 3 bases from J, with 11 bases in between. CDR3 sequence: CASSLALRGPNEKLFF. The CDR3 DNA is TGTGCCAGCAGTTTAGCGCTAAGGGGTCCTAATGAAAAACTGTTTTTT.

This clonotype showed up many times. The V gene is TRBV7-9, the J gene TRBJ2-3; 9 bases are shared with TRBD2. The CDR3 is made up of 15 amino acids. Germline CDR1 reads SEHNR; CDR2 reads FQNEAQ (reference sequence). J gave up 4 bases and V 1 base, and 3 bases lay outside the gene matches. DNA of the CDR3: TGTGCCAGCAGCTTAGGCGGGGGGGCCCCAGATACGCAGTATTTT. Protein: CASSLGGGAPDTQYF.

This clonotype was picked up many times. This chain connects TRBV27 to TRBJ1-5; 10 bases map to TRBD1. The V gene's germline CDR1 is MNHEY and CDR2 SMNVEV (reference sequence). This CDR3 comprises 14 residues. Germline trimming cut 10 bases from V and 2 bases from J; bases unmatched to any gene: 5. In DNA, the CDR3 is TGTGCCACCCGACAGGGGGCTGGCAATCAGCCCCAGCATTTT. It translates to CATRQGAGNQPQHF.

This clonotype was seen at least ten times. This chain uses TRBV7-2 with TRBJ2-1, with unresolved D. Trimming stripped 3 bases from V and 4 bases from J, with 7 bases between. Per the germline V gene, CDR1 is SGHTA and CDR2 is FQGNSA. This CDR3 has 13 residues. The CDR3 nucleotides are TGTGCCAGCAGCTTGGAAACATACAATGAGCAGTTCTTC. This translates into CASSLETYNEQFF.

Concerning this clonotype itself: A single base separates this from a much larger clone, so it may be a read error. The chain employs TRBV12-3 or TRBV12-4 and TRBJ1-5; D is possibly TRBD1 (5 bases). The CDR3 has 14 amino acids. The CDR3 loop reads CASSTGPRGQPRHF. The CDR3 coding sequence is TGTGCCAGCAGCACGGGACCGCGAGGCCAGCCCCGGCATTTT.

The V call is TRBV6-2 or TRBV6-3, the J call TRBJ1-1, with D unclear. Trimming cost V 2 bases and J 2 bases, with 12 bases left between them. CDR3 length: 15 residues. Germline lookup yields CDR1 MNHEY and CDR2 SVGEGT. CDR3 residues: CASSYLDGLNTEAFF. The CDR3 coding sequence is TGTGCCAGCAGTTACCTGGACGGCCTCAACACTGAAGCTTTCTTT.

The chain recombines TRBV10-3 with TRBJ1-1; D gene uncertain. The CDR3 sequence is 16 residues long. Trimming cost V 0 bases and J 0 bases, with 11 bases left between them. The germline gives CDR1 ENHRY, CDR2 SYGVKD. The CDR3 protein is CAISESRTAMNTEAFF. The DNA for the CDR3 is TGTGCCATCAGTGAGTCCCGGACGGCTATGAACACTGAAGCTTTCTTT.

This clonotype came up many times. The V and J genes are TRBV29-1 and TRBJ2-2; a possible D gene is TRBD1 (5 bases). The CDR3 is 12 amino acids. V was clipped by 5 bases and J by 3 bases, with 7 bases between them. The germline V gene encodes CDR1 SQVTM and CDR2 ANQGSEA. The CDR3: CSVQGYTGELFF. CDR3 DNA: TGCAGCGTTCAGGGATACACCGGGGAGCTGTTTTTT.

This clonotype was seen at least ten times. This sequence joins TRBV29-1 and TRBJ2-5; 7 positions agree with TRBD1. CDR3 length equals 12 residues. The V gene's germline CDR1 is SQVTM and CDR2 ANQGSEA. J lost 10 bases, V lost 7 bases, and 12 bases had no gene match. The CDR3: CSGGGSERSQYF. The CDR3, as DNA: TGCAGCGGAGGGGGCTCAGAACGAAGCCAGTACTTC.

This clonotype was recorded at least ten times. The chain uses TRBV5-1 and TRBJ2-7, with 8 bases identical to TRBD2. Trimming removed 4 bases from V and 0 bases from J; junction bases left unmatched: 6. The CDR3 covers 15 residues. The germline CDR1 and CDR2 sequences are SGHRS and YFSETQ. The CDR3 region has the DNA TGCGCCAGCAGCCCGTCGGGGGGGAGCTCCTACGAGCAGTACTTC. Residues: CASSPSGGSSYEQYF.

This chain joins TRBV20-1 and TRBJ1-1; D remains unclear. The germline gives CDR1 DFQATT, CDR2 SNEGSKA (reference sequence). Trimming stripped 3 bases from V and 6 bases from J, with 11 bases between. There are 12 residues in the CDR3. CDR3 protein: CSASLMGSEAFF. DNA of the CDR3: TGCAGTGCTAGTTTGATGGGCTCTGAAGCTTTCTTT.